This T cell receptor beta chain is drawn from a study of radiotherapy plus CTLA-4 blockade in lung cancer. V was pared by 4 bases and J by 9 bases, with 10 bases of the junction left unmatched. The CDR3 is made up of 14 amino acids. Germline V gives CDR1 SGHRS, CDR2 YFSETQ. Produced via immunoSEQ multiplex PCR; TCRdb's table is partial and in-frame only. The table has some 51,000 clones, 60% to 80% seen once. The gene calls are TRBV5-1 and TRBJ2-1; TRBD2 matches at 7 bases. This sequence originates from a human donor with non-small cell lung cancer whose response to radiotherapy plus ipilimumab could not be evaluated. Sample: peripheral blood, taken from a patient treated with radiotherapy plus ipilimumab. The CDR3 region is CASSLSGRYGEQFF. In nucleotides, the CDR3 is TGCGCCAGCAGCCTTAGCGGGCGCTATGGTGAGCAGTTCTTC. Full variable domain (remainder filled in from reference TRBV5-1 and TRBJ2-1): KAGVTQTPRYLIKTRGQQVTLSCSPISGHRSVSWYQQTPGQGLQFLFEYFSETQRNKGNFPGRFSGRQFSNSRSEMNVSTLELGDSALYLCASSLSGRYGEQFFGPGTRLTVL.